The 29 T cell receptor beta chains presented below share a single source sample, sequenced in a study of shared clonotypes between healthy human individuals. TCRdb's copy holds only in-frame clones and misses some; the assay was immunoSEQ multiplex PCR. This table holds approximately 1.4 million clones, around 98% found once. Sequenced input: naive CD4+ T cells sorted from blood. Documented subset: CD45RA+ positively selected. The origin of the receptors is a man aged 25 to 40 in good health.

This clone was recorded only once. Here the CDR3 DNA reads TGTGCCAGCAGCGTAGACCCCCCAGGGGGCGTCTACAATGAGCAGTTCTTC. This sequence encodes CASSVDPPGGVYNEQFF. This sequence joins TRBV9 and TRBJ2-1; the match to TRBD1 covers 8 bases. J lost 3 bases, V lost 0 bases, and 8 bases had no gene match. Per germline, CDR1 SGDLS and CDR2 YYNGEE. The CDR3 runs 17 residues.

V is TRBV6-1 and J is TRBJ2-3, with a weak D call TRBD1 (5 bases). Germline lookup yields CDR1 MNHNS and CDR2 SASEGT. There are 15 residues in the CDR3. V lost 8 bases, J lost 3 bases, and 18 bases lay in between. Written as DNA, the CDR3 is TGTGCCAGCCAAACCGTTCAGACAGTAACAGATACGCAGTATTTT. Amino acid sequence: CASQTVQTVTDTQYF.

The chain recombines TRBV30 with TRBJ1-2; possible D gene TRBD1, 6 bases. V was shortened by 2 bases and J by 6 bases, with 25 bases between the two germline ends. This CDR3 comprises 17 residues. Germline CDR1 GTSNPN, CDR2 SVGIG (reference sequence). DNA of the CDR3: TGTGCCTGGAGTACCGGGGGCGCGGATCCCCTCTGGAATGGCTACACCTTC. It yields the protein CAWSTGGADPLWNGYTF.

J is TRBJ1-4 and V is TRBV7-2; D not resolved. The length of the CDR3 is 14 residues. V was shortened by 1 base and J by 7 bases, with 10 bases between the two germline ends. CDR1 and CDR2 (germline): SGHTA, FQGNSA. CDR3 DNA sequence: TGTGCCAGCAGCTTAGATGTTGCTAGTGAAAAACTGTTTTTT. It codes for CASSLDVASEKLFF.

The genes are TRBV28 and TRBJ1-2; D is undetermined. The V end lost 5 bases, the J end lost 4 bases, and 8 bases lay between the germline ends. The CDR3 contains 12 residues. The germline CDR1 and CDR2 sequences are MDHEN and SYDVKM. CDR3 amino acids: CASSPLGYGYTF. DNA for the CDR3: TGTGCCAGCAGTCCCCTTGGCTATGGCTACACCTTC.

The rearrangement joins TRBV5-1 to TRBJ2-7; D tentatively reads TRBD1 or TRBD2 (5 bases each). This CDR3 is 14 amino acids long. Germline CDR1 SGHRS, CDR2 YFSETQ. V was shortened by 4 bases and J by 3 bases, with 14 bases between the two germline ends. In DNA form, the CDR3 reads TGCGCCAGCAGCAGGACCGGGGCGGACTACGAGCAGTACTTC. Protein product: CASSRTGADYEQYF.

The chain uses TRBV18 and TRBJ2-3, with 7 bases aligning to TRBD2. CDR3 size: 16 residues. CDR1 KGHSH and CDR2 LQKENI come from the germline V gene. V lost 2 bases, J lost 6 bases, and 11 bases stayed unmatched. The chain's CDR3 is CASSPIPGGPIDTQYF. CDR3 nucleotide sequence: TGTGCCAGCTCACCAATCCCGGGAGGCCCCATTGATACGCAGTATTTT.

Worth noting for this clone: The same CDR3 also results from other DNA sequences found in this sample. This chain connects TRBV7-6 to TRBJ2-2; 11 bases match TRBD1. With 5 bases clipped from V and 5 bases from J, the junction kept 1 base outside the gene matches. CDR1 and CDR2 (germline): SGHVS, FNYEAQ. This CDR3 region has 14 residues. CDR3 DNA: TGTGCCAGCAGCCGGGACAGGGGGACCGGGGAGCTGTTTTTT. This encodes CASSRDRGTGELFF.

This chain uses TRBV9 with TRBJ1-3; D is ambiguous. The CDR3 is made up of 16 amino acids. Per the germline V gene, CDR1 is SGDLS and CDR2 is YYNGEE. Between the trimmed V and J ends, which lost 0 bases and 0 bases, there was a span of 10 bases. In nucleotides, the CDR3 is TGTGCCAGCAGCGTAGACGAGGGAGACTCTGGAAACACCATATATTTT. This translates into CASSVDEGDSGNTIYF.

This clone was observed once. This chain connects TRBV7-2 to TRBJ1-4; D not resolved. Trimming pared 5 bases from V and 4 bases from J, leaving 11 bases between. Germline CDR1 reads SGHTA; CDR2 reads FQGNSA. The CDR3 is 14 residues long. The CDR3 DNA is TGTGCCAGCAGCCCCCGGAGGAGTAATGAAAAACTGTTTTTT. Translation gives CASSPRRSNEKLFF. Complete variable domain (other parts from reference TRBV7-2 and TRBJ1-4): GAGVSQSPSNKVTEKGKDVELRCDPISGHTALYWYRQSLGQGLEFLIYFQGNSAPDKSGLPSDRFSAERTGGSVSTLTIQRTQQEDSAVYLCASSPRRSNEKLFFGSGTQLSVL.

Of note for this clone: Distinct nucleotide sequences in the sample also encode this CDR3. The V call is TRBV7-8, the J call TRBJ2-7; D is unclear. Germline CDR1 SGHVS, CDR2 FQNEAQ. The germline V and J ends were trimmed by 1 base and 1 base, with 2 bases remaining between them. The CDR3 covers 12 residues. CDR3: CASSLGSYEQYF. CDR3 coding DNA: TGTGCCAGCAGCTTAGGGTCCTACGAGCAGTACTTC.

In DNA form, the CDR3 reads TGTGCCAGCTCCCTTAAGCCAAATACGCAGTATTTT. Translated: CASSLKPNTQYF. The chain joins TRBV18 to TRBJ2-3; D is uncertain. CDR1 and CDR2 (germline): KGHSH, LQKENI. The CDR3 has 12 amino acids. V dropped 6 bases and J dropped 7 bases, with 11 bases sitting between them.

The chain employs TRBV9 and TRBJ1-1; D call uncertain. Germline CDR1 is SGDLS and CDR2 is YYNGEE. This CDR3 is 14 amino acids long. The V end lost 4 bases, the J end lost 0 bases, and 10 bases lay between the germline ends. The CDR3 loop is CASSLTPMNTEAFF. The DNA for the CDR3 is TGTGCCAGCAGCTTAACGCCTATGAACACTGAAGCTTTCTTT.

V usage is TRBV4-3 and J usage is TRBJ2-3; D unclear. The CDR3 runs 15 residues. Deletions cut 1 base from V and 2 bases from J, with 10 bases between. Germline CDR1 is LGHNA and CDR2 is YSLEER. The CDR3 here is CASSQVRVSTDTQYF. The CDR3 DNA reads TGCGCCAGCAGCCAAGTACGGGTCTCCACAGATACGCAGTATTTT.

V is TRBV14 and J is TRBJ2-2; 9 nucleotides match TRBD1. V lost 1 base, J lost 4 bases, and 7 bases stayed unmatched. Germline values: CDR1 SGHDN, CDR2 FVKESK. The length of the CDR3 is 17 residues. The CDR3 nucleotides read TGTGCCAGCAGCCAAGCCTACAGGGGGCTAGGCACCGGGGAGCTGTTTTTT. Translated, it gives CASSQAYRGLGTGELFF.

The chain links TRBV10-2 to TRBJ2-3, with TRBD1 as a possible D gene (6 bases). The CDR3 has 18 amino acids. Germline CDR1 is WSHSY and CDR2 is SAAADI. The V end lost 4 bases, the J end lost 0 bases, and 20 bases lay between the germline ends. CDR3 coding DNA: TGCGCCAGCAGTGCCTACACGCAGACAGGAACTAGCACAGATACGCAGTATTTT. This sequence encodes CASSAYTQTGTSTDTQYF.

The V call is TRBV28, the J call TRBJ2-5; weak D call: TRBD1 (6 bases). From germline, CDR1 is MDHEN and CDR2 SYDVKM. V was pared by 4 bases and J by 5 bases, with 17 bases between. The CDR3 is made up of 15 amino acids. The CDR3 is CASSSQGNHRETQYF. The CDR3 bases are TGTGCCAGCAGTTCACAGGGAAACCACCGGGAGACCCAGTACTTC.

The chain carries TRBV2 and TRBJ2-1; 10 positions match TRBD2. J gave up 4 bases and V 7 bases, and 19 bases lay outside the gene matches. Germline-derived CDR1 and CDR2 are SNHLY and FYNNEI. CDR3 length equals 19 residues. Here the CDR3 DNA reads TGTGCCAGCACCTCCGGACAGGCGACTGGACTAGCGGCGTACAATGAGCAGTTCTTC. Residues: CASTSGQATGLAAYNEQFF.

The gene calls are TRBV2 and TRBJ2-7, with 7 bases lining up with TRBD2. Germline CDR1 reads SNHLY; CDR2 reads FYNNEI. Unmatched junction bases numbered 15, after V lost 1 base and J lost 6 bases. The CDR3 loop spans 17 amino acids. This chain's CDR3 is CASSEGTQAGWASEQYF. Here the CDR3 DNA reads TGTGCCAGCAGTGAAGGAACCCAAGCGGGATGGGCTAGCGAGCAGTACTTC.

The chain couples TRBV10-3 to TRBJ2-1; 10 bases line up with TRBD2. The trim removed 6 bases at V and 7 bases at J, leaving 6 bases unmatched. Germline V gene data show CDR1 as ENHRY and CDR2 as SYGVKD. The CDR3 extends over 14 amino acids. CDR3 sequence: CAIRSGRDRNEQFF. The DNA for the CDR3 is TGTGCCATCAGAAGCGGGAGGGATAGAAATGAGCAGTTCTTC.

The chain couples TRBV27 to TRBJ1-2; a weak D match, TRBD1 (5 bases). The germline gives CDR1 MNHEY, CDR2 SMNVEV (reference sequence). There are 16 residues in the CDR3. V was trimmed by 4 bases and J by 6 bases, leaving 21 bases between them. This CDR3 is CASSSPGGVGGNGYTF. The CDR3 DNA is TGTGCCAGCAGTTCCCCTGGGGGGGTTGGAGGGAATGGCTACACCTTC.

The genes are TRBV18 and TRBJ2-5; D unresolved. The CDR3 spans 14 residues. Germline V gene sequence: CDR1 KGHSH, CDR2 LQKENI. The ends were cut back, 3 bases at V and 3 bases at J, with 11 bases in the middle. CDR3 nucleotides: TGTGCCAGCTCACCGCAGAATTTAAAAGAGACCCAGTACTTC. Amino acids: CASSPQNLKETQYF.

The CDR3 DNA reads TGTGCCAGCTCACCACGGGCTAGTTACACAGATACGCAGTATTTT. This encodes CASSPRASYTDTQYF. The genes are TRBV18 and TRBJ2-3; no clear D. Trimming removed 1 base from V and 2 bases from J, with 10 bases in between. Germline V gives CDR1 KGHSH, CDR2 LQKENI. The CDR3 covers 15 residues. Full variable domain (remainder filled in from reference TRBV18 and TRBJ2-3): NAGVMQNPRHLVRRRGQEARLRCSPMKGHSHVYWYRQLPEEGLKFMVYLQKENIIDESGMPKERFSAEFPKEGPSILRIQQVVRGDSAAYFCASSPRASYTDTQYFGPGTRLTVL.

The rearrangement links TRBV4-1 to TRBJ2-1; 10 bases fit TRBD2. CDR3 size: 16 residues. Germline loops: CDR1 MGHRA, CDR2 YSYEKL. After removal of 1 base from V and 7 bases from J, the junction contained 7 bases not matched to a gene. CDR3 loop: CASSQVASGSQNEQFF. The CDR3 DNA reads TGCGCCAGCAGCCAAGTGGCTAGCGGGAGTCAAAATGAGCAGTTCTTC.

The chain joins TRBV2 to TRBJ2-7; perhaps TRBD2 as D (6 bases). The germline V and J ends were trimmed by 0 bases and 6 bases, with 12 bases remaining between them. The CDR3 spans 14 residues. CDR1 and CDR2 (germline): SNHLY, FYNNEI. For the CDR3, the DNA is TGTGCCAGCAGTGAAGCCGGGAGAAGGGTCGAGCAGTACTTC. Translating gives CASSEAGRRVEQYF.

The gene calls are TRBV21-1 and TRBJ2-1; the DNA was not used to check the table's D call, TRBD2. TRBV21-1 is marked as a pseudogene. This CDR3 contains 13 residues. The CDR3 spells CAHGGISYNEQFF. The CDR3 DNA follows: TGTGCCCATGGCGGGATCTCCTACAATGAGCAGTTCTTC.

V and J are TRBV28 and TRBJ2-7; a weak D match, TRBD1 (5 bases). The CDR3 is 15 amino acids. The V and J ends lost 6 bases and 1 base respectively, with 16 bases between them. The germline CDR1 and CDR2 sequences are MDHEN and SYDVKM. The CDR3 bases are TGTGCCAGCAGCCGATTTGGGGCCTGGTCCTACGAGCAGTACTTC. Translation gives CASSRFGAWSYEQYF. Full variable domain (rest looked up from reference TRBV28 and TRBJ2-7): DVKVTQSSRYLVKRTGEKVFLECVQDMDHENMFWYRQDPGLGLRLIYFSYDVKMKEKGDIPEGYSVSREKKERFSLILESASTNQTSMYLCASSRFGAWSYEQYFGPGTRLTVT.

The gene calls are TRBV5-1 and TRBJ1-3; D is uncertain. The CDR3 consists of 15 residues. V shed 0 bases and J shed 0 bases, with 7 bases lying between them. CDR1 SGHRS and CDR2 YFSETQ come from the germline V gene. The CDR3 bases are TGCGCCAGCAGCTTGGGTGGGTTCTCTGGAAACACCATATATTTT. It translates to CASSLGGFSGNTIYF.

Note on this clone: This same CDR3 is encoded by further DNA sequences in the sample. This chain links TRBV5-1 with TRBJ2-1; 13 nucleotides line up with TRBD2. J was trimmed by 4 bases and V by 4 bases; bases with no gene match: 5. This CDR3 comprises 16 residues. Germline V gene sequence: CDR1 SGHRS, CDR2 YFSETQ. CDR3 nucleotide sequence: TGCGCCAGCAGCCCCGGGACTAGCGGGGTTTACAATGAGCAGTTCTTC. Protein product: CASSPGTSGVYNEQFF.